Listed here are 21 T cell receptor beta chains from one sample, sequenced in a study of graft-versus-host responses after intestinal transplantation. The assay was immunoSEQ multiplex PCR, and TCRdb's table has in-frame clones only and misses some. The repertoire consists of tens of thousands of clones, with approximately 92% occurring once and the leading ten covering less than 0.4%. For these receptors, no antigen is known. Sequenced material: unstimulated CD4+ T cells sorted from spleen or lymph node cells, taken before intestinal transplant. The receptors were gathered from a human donor who received an intestinal transplant.

The genes are TRBV10-3 and TRBJ1-1, with D unclear. Trimming shortened V by 7 bases and J by 2 bases, and 11 bases separated the two germline ends. The CDR3 loop spans 13 amino acids. Looked up from germline, CDR1 is ENHRY and CDR2 is SYGVKD. CDR3: CAIKRKPNTEAFF. CDR3 coding DNA: TGTGCCATCAAAAGGAAACCTAACACTGAAGCTTTCTTT.

The chain is built from TRBV9 and TRBJ2-5; D gene ambiguous. Germline assignment: CDR1 SGDLS and CDR2 YYNGEE. The CDR3 contains 14 residues. The ends were cut back, 0 bases at V and 2 bases at J, with 8 bases in the middle. The CDR3 loop is CASSVGQKQETQYF. CDR3 nucleotides: TGTGCCAGCAGCGTAGGGCAGAAGCAAGAGACCCAGTACTTC.

V is TRBV5-6 and J is TRBJ2-1, with TRBD2 identical over 13 bases. Germline CDR1 is SGHDT and CDR2 is YYEEEE. Trimming removed 4 bases from V and 10 bases from J; junction bases left unmatched: 8. The CDR3 totals 15 residues. Here the CDR3 reads CASSLLAGGPREQFF. CDR3 DNA sequence: TGTGCCAGCAGCCTACTAGCGGGAGGGCCCAGGGAGCAGTTCTTC.

This chain uses TRBV27 with TRBJ2-2, with TRBD2 identical over 10 bases. This CDR3 is built from 20 residues. J was trimmed by 0 bases and V by 2 bases; bases with no gene match: 12. Germline V lookup: CDR1 MNHEY, CDR2 SMNVEV (reference sequence). CDR3 region: CASSLRRLAGATANTGELFF. CDR3 DNA sequence: TGTGCCAGCAGTTTAAGGCGGCTAGCGGGAGCGACTGCGAACACCGGGGAGCTGTTTTTT.

The chain uses TRBV6-5 and TRBJ2-1; D gene ambiguous. Per the germline V gene, CDR1 is MNHEY and CDR2 is SVGAGI. The CDR3 runs to 15 residues. Trimming pared 5 bases from V and 4 bases from J, leaving 15 bases between. This chain's CDR3 is CASSVGWKGYNEQFF. CDR3 bases: TGTGCCAGCAGTGTCGGCTGGAAGGGTTACAATGAGCAGTTCTTC.

The chain couples TRBV5-1 to TRBJ2-1, with D perhaps TRBD2 (6 bases). The CDR3 sequence is 17 residues long. Germline V gene lookup returns CDR1 SGHRS and CDR2 YFSETQ. The V end lost 4 bases, the J end lost 0 bases, and 17 bases lay between the germline ends. For the CDR3, the DNA is TGCGCCAGCAGCACCCACCAGCGGGTGAGCTCCTACAATGAGCAGTTCTTC. Amino acid sequence: CASSTHQRVSSYNEQFF. Complete variable domain (other parts from reference TRBV5-1 and TRBJ2-1): KAGVTQTPRYLIKTRGQQVTLSCSPISGHRSVSWYQQTPGQGLQFLFEYFSETQRNKGNFPGRFSGRQFSNSRSEMNVSTLELGDSALYLCASSTHQRVSSYNEQFFGPGTRLTVL.

The gene calls are TRBV7-8 and TRBJ2-1, with 9 bases that match TRBD2. The ends lost 0 bases at V and 8 bases at J; junction bases unmatched: 11. Germline lookup yields CDR1 SGHVS and CDR2 FQNEAQ. The CDR3 sequence is 17 residues long. The CDR3 bases are TGTGCCAGCAGCTTAGCATTCAATAGCGGGAGAGTCTATGAGCAGTTCTTC. It translates to CASSLAFNSGRVYEQFF.

This chain joins TRBV9 and TRBJ1-2; no clear D. V was shortened by 0 bases and J by 8 bases, with 8 bases between the two germline ends. Per germline, CDR1 SGDLS and CDR2 YYNGEE. CDR3 length: 12 residues. CDR3 DNA: TGTGCCAGCAGCGTAGACGGTCGCGGCTACACCTTC. This sequence encodes CASSVDGRGYTF.

The chain links TRBV6-1 to TRBJ1-5, with D possibly matching TRBD1 (6 bases). The CDR3 is 15 amino acids. Germline lookup yields CDR1 MNHNS and CDR2 SASEGT. V was shortened by 1 base and J by 5 bases, with 12 bases between the two germline ends. CDR3 sequence: CASSEGGQRHQPQHF. CDR3 DNA: TGTGCCAGCAGTGAAGGTGGACAGAGACATCAGCCCCAGCATTTT.

The rearrangement uses TRBV5-6 and TRBJ1-4; D is uncertain. The length of the CDR3 is 15 residues. Between the trimmed V and J ends, which lost 1 base and 7 bases, there was a span of 14 bases. Germline CDR1 and CDR2: SGHDT and YYEEEE. The CDR3 DNA is TGTGCCAGCAGCTTGAATCCGTTTGGGAGTGAAAAACTGTTTTTT. It specifies CASSLNPFGSEKLFF.

On this clone: The identical CDR3 is also encoded by other nucleotide sequences in the sample. The chain uses TRBV18 and TRBJ2-5, with unresolved D. V dropped 3 bases and J dropped 1 base, with 3 bases sitting between them. The germline gives CDR1 KGHSH, CDR2 LQKENI. The CDR3 spans 12 residues. This CDR3 reads CASSPRQETQYF. CDR3 sequence (DNA): TGTGCCAGCTCACCCCGCCAAGAGACCCAGTACTTC.

The chain couples TRBV5-6 to TRBJ2-5; no definite D call. The last part of the DNA fits TRBJ2-7 better; the J call may be wrong. This CDR3 has 13 amino acids. Germline V lookup: CDR1 SGHDT, CDR2 YYEEEE. This chain's CDR3 is CASSRVGPYEQYF. In DNA form, the CDR3 reads TGTGCCAGCAGCCGCGTAGGGCCCTACGAGCAGTACTTC.

The rearrangement links TRBV25-1 to TRBJ2-3; 10 bases align to TRBD2. After removal of 5 bases from V and 0 bases from J, the junction contained 8 bases not matched to a gene. The germline CDR1 and CDR2 sequences are MGHDK and SYGVNS. CDR3 length: 17 residues. The CDR3 region has the DNA TGTGCCAGCAGTCGGCTAGCGGGAGCCTCTAGCACAGATACGCAGTATTTT. Amino acids: CASSRLAGASSTDTQYF.

This chain joins TRBV6-5 and TRBJ2-7, with 9 nucleotides matching TRBD1. This CDR3 is built from 14 residues. CDR1 and CDR2 from the germline V gene are MNHEY and SVGAGI. Losses at the gene ends were 4 bases for V and 5 bases for J; bases not matched to a gene: 6. CDR3 sequence reads: CASSLQGAHDEQYF. CDR3 bases: TGTGCCAGCAGTTTACAGGGGGCGCATGACGAGCAGTACTTC.

J is TRBJ2-5 and V is TRBV29-1; D gene unclear. Per the germline V gene, CDR1 is SQVTM and CDR2 is ANQGSEA. This CDR3 contains 13 residues. V was shortened by 7 bases and J by 1 base, with 13 bases between the two germline ends. CDR3 sequence: CSASDHPQETQYF. In DNA, the CDR3 is TGCAGCGCATCCGACCATCCCCAAGAGACCCAGTACTTC.

This sequence joins TRBV7-9 and TRBJ2-1, with 10 nucleotides matching TRBD2. CDR3 length: 17 residues. The germline gives CDR1 SEHNR, CDR2 FQNEAQ (reference sequence). The V and J ends lost 5 bases and 2 bases, in that order; junction bases with no gene match: 9. CDR3 sequence (DNA): TGTGCCAGCAGCATCGACCCTAGCGGGAGTCCCTACAATGAGCAGTTCTTC. It encodes CASSIDPSGSPYNEQFF.

The chain carries TRBV23-1 and TRBJ1-4; D is uncertain. TRBV23-1 is flagged as an ORF with uncertain function. Trimming shortened V by 5 bases and J by 0 bases, and 7 bases separated the two germline ends. The CDR3 length is 14 residues. CDR3 region: CASSRSATNEKLFF. As DNA, the CDR3 is TGCGCCAGCAGTAGATCTGCAACTAATGAAAAACTGTTTTTT.

The chain links TRBV5-8 to TRBJ1-2; D possibly corresponds to TRBD1 (6 bases). CDR1 and CDR2 (germline): SGHTS, YDEGEE. V was pared by 0 bases and J by 7 bases, with 19 bases between. This CDR3 spans 16 amino acids. Here the CDR3 DNA reads TGTGCCAGCAGCTTGGCCGGTGGTGAGGGGGACCTTGGCTACACCTTC. Its translation is CASSLAGGEGDLGYTF. The whole variable domain, filled in from reference TRBV5-8 and TRBJ1-2, reads EAGVTQSPTHLIKTRGQQATLRCSPISGHTSVYWYQQALGLGLQFLLWYDEGEERNRGNFPPRFSGRQFPNYSSELNVNALELEDSALYLCASSLAGGEGDLGYTFGSGTRLTVV.

In DNA, the CDR3 is TGTGCCAGCAGTGATCAGGGGGACACTGAAGCTTTCTTT. It translates to CASSDQGDTEAFF. The J gene is TRBJ1-1, the V gene TRBV2, with 7 bases lining up with TRBD1. From germline, CDR1 is SNHLY and CDR2 FYNNEI. The CDR3 is 13 amino acids. Germline trimming cut 3 bases from V and 3 bases from J; bases unmatched to any gene: 1. Combining the CDR3 with reference TRBV2 and TRBJ1-1 gives the whole variable domain EPEVTQTPSHQVTQMGQEVILRCVPISNHLYFYWYRQILGQKVEFLVSFYNNEISEKSEIFDDQFSVERPDGSNFTLKIRSTKLEDSAMYFCASSDQGDTEAFFGQGTRLTVV.

The chain employs TRBV6-5 and TRBJ2-7, with a weak D call TRBD2 (5 bases). From germline, CDR1 is MNHEY and CDR2 SVGAGI. With 6 bases removed from V and 2 bases from J, the gap between germline ends came to 8 bases. The CDR3 is 12 residues long. This CDR3 reads CASRDFPYEQYF. The CDR3 DNA is TGTGCCAGCAGGGACTTCCCCTACGAGCAGTACTTC.

The chain carries TRBV5-3 and TRBJ2-7; tentatively, D is TRBD2 (5 bases). TRBV5-3 is given ORF status, its function remaining uncertain. The CDR3 is 15 amino acids. Trimming took 2 bases from V and 4 from J, leaving 16 bases between them. CDR3 sequence reads: CARSFPREPEYEQYF. The DNA of the CDR3 is TGTGCCAGAAGCTTCCCGAGGGAACCCGAATACGAGCAGTACTTC.